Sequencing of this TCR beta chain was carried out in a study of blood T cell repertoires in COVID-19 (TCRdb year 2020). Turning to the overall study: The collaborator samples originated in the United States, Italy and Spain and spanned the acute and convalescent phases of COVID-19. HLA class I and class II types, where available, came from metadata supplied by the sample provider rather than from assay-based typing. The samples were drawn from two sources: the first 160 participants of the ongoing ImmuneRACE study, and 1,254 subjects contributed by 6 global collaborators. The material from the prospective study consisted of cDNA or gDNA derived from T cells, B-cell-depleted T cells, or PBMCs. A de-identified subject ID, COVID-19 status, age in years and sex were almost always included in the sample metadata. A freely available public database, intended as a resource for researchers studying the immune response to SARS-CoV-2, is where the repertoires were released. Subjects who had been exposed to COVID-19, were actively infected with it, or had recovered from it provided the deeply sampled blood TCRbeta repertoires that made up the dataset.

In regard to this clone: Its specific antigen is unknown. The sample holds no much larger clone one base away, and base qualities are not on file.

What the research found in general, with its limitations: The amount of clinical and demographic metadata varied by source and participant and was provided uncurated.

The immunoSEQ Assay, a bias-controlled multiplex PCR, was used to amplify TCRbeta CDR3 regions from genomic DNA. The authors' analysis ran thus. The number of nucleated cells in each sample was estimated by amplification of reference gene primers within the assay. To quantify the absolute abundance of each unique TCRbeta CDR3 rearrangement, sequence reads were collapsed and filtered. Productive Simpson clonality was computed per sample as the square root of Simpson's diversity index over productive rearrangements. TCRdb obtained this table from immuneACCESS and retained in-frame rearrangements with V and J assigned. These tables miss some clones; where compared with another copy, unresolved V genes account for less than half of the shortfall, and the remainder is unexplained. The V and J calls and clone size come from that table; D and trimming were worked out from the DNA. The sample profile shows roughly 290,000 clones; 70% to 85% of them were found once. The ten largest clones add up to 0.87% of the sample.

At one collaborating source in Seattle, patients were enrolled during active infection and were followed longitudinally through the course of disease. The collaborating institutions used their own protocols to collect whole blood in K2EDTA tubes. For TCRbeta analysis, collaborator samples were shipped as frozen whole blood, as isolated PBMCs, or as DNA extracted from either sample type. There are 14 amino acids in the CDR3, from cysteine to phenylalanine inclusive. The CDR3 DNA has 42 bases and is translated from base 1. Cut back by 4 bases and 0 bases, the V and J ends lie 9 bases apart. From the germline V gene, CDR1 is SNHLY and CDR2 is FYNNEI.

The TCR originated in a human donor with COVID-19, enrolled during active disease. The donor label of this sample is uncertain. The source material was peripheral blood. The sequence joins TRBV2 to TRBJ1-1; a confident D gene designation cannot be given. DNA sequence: TGTGCCAGCAGTGTGCAGTTCATGAACACTGAAGCTTTCTTT. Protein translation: CASSVQFMNTEAFF.